Described below is a single TCR beta chain sequence and its context. Here immunoSEQ multiplex PCR was the method, and the copy in TCRdb shows in-frame clones only, minus some. This sample has approximately 500,000 clones, with roughly 78% found just once. Germline V CDR1 and CDR2: MDHEN, SYDVKM. J lost 1 base, V lost 3 bases, and 9 bases had no gene match. The CDR3 sequence is 16 residues long. The sample comes from a study of shared clonotypes between healthy human individuals. The sequenced sample consisted of PBMCs. This chain connects TRBV28 to TRBJ2-7; 7 bases are a match to TRBD2. The origin of this receptor is a woman between 35 and 50 years old in good health. Some clones in this sample may be carry-over from other donors' samples. The CDR3 here is CASSFGPGLLSYEQYF. DNA of the CDR3: TGTGCCAGCAGTTTTGGACCGGGACTACTATCCTACGAGCAGTACTTC.